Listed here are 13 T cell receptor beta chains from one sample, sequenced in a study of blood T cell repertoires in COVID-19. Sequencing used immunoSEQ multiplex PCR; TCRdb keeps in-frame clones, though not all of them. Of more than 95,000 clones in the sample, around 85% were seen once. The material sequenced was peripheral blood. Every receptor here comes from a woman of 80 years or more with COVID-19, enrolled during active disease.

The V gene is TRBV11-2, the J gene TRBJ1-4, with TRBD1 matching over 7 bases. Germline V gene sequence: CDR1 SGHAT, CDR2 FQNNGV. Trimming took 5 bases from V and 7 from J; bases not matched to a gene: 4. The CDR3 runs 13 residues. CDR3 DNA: TGTGCCAGCAGCCTCGGGACAGCTGAAAAACTGTTTTTT. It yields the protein CASSLGTAEKLFF.

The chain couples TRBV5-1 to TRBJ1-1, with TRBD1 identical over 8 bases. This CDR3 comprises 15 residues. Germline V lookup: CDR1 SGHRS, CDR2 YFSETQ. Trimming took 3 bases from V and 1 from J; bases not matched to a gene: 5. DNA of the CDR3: TGCGCCAGCAGCTCTCTAGGGACAGGGAACACTGAAGCTTTCTTT. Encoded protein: CASSSLGTGNTEAFF.

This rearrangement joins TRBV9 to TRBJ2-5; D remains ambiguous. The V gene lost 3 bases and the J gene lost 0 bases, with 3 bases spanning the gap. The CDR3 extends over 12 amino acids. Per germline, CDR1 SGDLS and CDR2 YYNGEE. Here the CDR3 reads CASSADQETQYF. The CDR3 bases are TGTGCCAGCAGCGCGGACCAAGAGACCCAGTACTTC.

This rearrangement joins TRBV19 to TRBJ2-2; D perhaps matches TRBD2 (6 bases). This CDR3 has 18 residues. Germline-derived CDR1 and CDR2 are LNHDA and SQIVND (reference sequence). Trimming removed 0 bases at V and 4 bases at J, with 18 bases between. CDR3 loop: CASSIDRAGTRTTGELFF. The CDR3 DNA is TGTGCCAGTAGTATAGATAGGGCGGGAACACGAACCACCGGGGAGCTGTTTTTT.

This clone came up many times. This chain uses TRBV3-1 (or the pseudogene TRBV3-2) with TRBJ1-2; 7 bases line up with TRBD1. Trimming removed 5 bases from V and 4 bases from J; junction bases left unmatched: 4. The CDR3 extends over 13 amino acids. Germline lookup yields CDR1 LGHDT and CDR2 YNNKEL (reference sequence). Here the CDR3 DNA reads TGTGCCAGCAGCGACCCAGGGGGCTATGGCTACACCTTC. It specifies CASSDPGGYGYTF.

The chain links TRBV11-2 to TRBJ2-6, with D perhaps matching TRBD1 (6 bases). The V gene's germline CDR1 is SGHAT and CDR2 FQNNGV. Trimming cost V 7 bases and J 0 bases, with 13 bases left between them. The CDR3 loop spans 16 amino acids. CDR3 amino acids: CASILGQPSGANVLTF. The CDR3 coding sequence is TGTGCCAGCATCCTCGGACAGCCCTCTGGGGCCAACGTCCTGACTTTC.

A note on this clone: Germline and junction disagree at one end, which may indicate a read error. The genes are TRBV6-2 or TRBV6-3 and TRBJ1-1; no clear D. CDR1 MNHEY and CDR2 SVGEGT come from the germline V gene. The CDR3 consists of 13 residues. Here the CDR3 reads CASSYSTQATTSF. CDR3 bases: TGTGCCAGCAGTTACTCAACCCAGGCGACTACGAGCTTT.

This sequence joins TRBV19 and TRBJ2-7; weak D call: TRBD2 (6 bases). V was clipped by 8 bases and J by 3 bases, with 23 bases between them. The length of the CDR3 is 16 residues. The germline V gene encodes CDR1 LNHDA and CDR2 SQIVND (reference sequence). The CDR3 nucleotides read TGTGCCAGTTCTGTGGCTGGGACTTTCCGCCGCTACGAGCAGTACTTC. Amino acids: CASSVAGTFRRYEQYF. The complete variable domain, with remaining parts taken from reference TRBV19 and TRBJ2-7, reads DGGITQSPKYLFRKEGQNVTLSCEQNLNHDAMYWYRQDPGQGLRLIYYSQIVNDFQKGDIAEGYSVSREKKESFPLTVTSAQKNPTAFYLCASSVAGTFRRYEQYFGPGTRLTVT.

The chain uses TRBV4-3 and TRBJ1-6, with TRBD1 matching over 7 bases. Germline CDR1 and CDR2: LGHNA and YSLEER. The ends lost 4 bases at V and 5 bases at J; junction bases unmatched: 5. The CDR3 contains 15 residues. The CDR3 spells CASSRGDRDNSPLHF. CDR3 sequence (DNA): TGCGCCAGCAGCCGTGGGGACAGAGATAATTCACCCCTCCACTTT.

For the CDR3, the DNA is TGTGCCAGCAGTCCCCGGGGACTAGCGGGAGAAGGAAATGAGCAGTTCTTC. Encoded protein: CASSPRGLAGEGNEQFF. The chain couples TRBV6-6 to TRBJ2-1; TRBD2 agrees at 14 bases. Germline values: CDR1 MNHNY, CDR2 SVGAGI (reference sequence). The CDR3 is 17 residues long. Trimming took 5 bases from V and 7 from J; bases not matched to a gene: 10.

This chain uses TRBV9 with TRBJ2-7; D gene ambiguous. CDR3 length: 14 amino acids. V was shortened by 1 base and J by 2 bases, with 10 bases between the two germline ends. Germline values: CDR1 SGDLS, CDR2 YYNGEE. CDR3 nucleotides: TGTGCCAGCAGCGTACGCAGTGGCCCCTACGAGCAGTACTTC. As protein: CASSVRSGPYEQYF.

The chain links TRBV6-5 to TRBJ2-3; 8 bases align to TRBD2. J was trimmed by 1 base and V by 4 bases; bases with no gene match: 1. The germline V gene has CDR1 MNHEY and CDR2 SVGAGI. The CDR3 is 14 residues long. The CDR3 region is CASSSGGGTDTQYF. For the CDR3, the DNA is TGTGCCAGCAGTTCGGGGGGGGGCACAGATACGCAGTATTTT.

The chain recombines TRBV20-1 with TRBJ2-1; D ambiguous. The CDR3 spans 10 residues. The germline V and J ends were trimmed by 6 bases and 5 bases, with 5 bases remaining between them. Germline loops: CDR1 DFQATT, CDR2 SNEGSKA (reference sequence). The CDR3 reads CSASHNEQFF. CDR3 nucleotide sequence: TGCAGTGCAAGCCACAATGAGCAGTTCTTC.